This T cell receptor (beta chain) was retrieved from a study of shared clonotypes between healthy human individuals. Positive CCR7 selection of CD45RO-negative cells yielded the naive CD8 cells, and terminally differentiated effector memory CD45RA+ cells were excluded. V was pared by 6 bases and J by 4 bases, with 4 bases of the junction left unmatched. Germline-derived CDR1 and CDR2 are MNHEY and SMNVEV (reference sequence). This CDR3 spans 14 amino acids. As to this clone: The antigen is unknown.

Study-wide points: With a few donors compared, roughly 4.9% of naive CD4 clonotypes were shared. Non-shared clonotypes displayed generation probabilities falling below those of clonotypes present in all four donors.

Data came from immunoSEQ multiplex PCR; TCRdb stores just in-frame clones and leaves some out. Of some 2 million clones listed, less than 95% were seen once; the top ten hold more than 0.9%. The origin of this receptor is a man between 18 and 35 years old in good health. The material sequenced was naive CD8+ T cells sorted from blood. This rearrangement joins TRBV27 to TRBJ2-1; 9 nucleotides match TRBD2. CDR3 protein: CASRFSGGYNEQFF. The CDR3 nucleotides are TGTGCCAGCAGATTTAGCGGGGGTTACAATGAGCAGTTCTTC.